Listed below are T cell receptor beta chains from one sample, sequenced in a study of immune cell composition in non-small cell lung cancer. The repertoire was sequenced with immunoSEQ multiplex PCR; TCRdb's copy has only in-frame clones and lacks some. The sample has about 15,000 clones, 55% to 70% seen once. Material: lung tumor tissue. These receptors were obtained from a human donor with non-small cell lung cancer. Both conserved end residues are part of each CDR3. The D gene is left open where the match is weak. A clone size is listed for some rows: how often the clone was seen (once, few, many), or a class if it is expanded.

J	V	D	size	DNA	CDR3
TRBJ2-7	TRBV21-1	-	-	TGTGCCAGCAGCCTCCGACTAGCGGGGGGGTACGAGCAGTACTTC	CASSLRLAGGYEQYF
TRBJ2-6	TRBV7-2	-	-	TGTGCCAGCAGCCCAAGGTCAGGGAACTCTGGGGCCAACGTCCTGACTTTC	CASSPRSGNSGANVLTF
TRBJ1-6	TRBV5-1	TRBD1	few	TGCGCCAGCAGCTTGGAATCCCTCGGGACAGGGGGATCACCCCTCCACTTT	CASSLESLGTGGSPLHF
TRBJ1-4	TRBV15	TRBD1	-	TGTGCCACCAGCGGGGGAAGACAGGGTCGGGAAAAACTGTTTTTT	CATSGGRQGREKLFF
TRBJ1-4	TRBV7-9	-	-	TGTGCCAGCAGCGAGGACTCCACTAATGAAAAACTGTTTTTT	CASSEDSTNEKLFF
TRBJ2-7	TRBV6-7	TRBD1	-	TGTGCCAGTGAACCGGGACAGGGGCTATCCTACGAGCAGTACTTC	CASEPGQGLSYEQYF
TRBJ1-2	TRBV11-2	-	-	TGTGCCAGCAACCCCGGACTCCCTTATGGCTACACCTTC	CASNPGLPYGYTF
TRBJ1-1	TRBV19	TRBD1	-	TGTGCCAGTAGTCGGCTAATGGGACAGGGGGGCACTGAAGCTTTCTTT	CASSRLMGQGGTEAFF
TRBJ2-2	TRBV12-5	TRBD1	once	TGTGCTAGTGGTTTCACTGGGACAGGGGGCTTTCTCGGCACCGGGGAGCTGTTTTTT	CASGFTGTGGFLGTGELFF
TRBJ1-2	TRBV4-1	-	-	TGCGCCAGCAGCCCAACCACCGACGAAGGGGTCTATGGCTACACCTTC	CASSPTTDEGVYGYTF
TRBJ2-1	TRBV18	-	-	TGTGCCAGCTCACCGTTCGATGGGCGGGTGTCCTACAATGAGCAGTTCTTC	CASSPFDGRVSYNEQFF
TRBJ1-2	TRBV7-2	-	-	TGTGCCAGCAGCTTAGAGGCAGGGGTTGGCTACACCTTC	CASSLEAGVGYTF
TRBJ1-5	TRBV5-4	-	-	TGTGCCAGCAGCTTGAAACAGGGTGATAGCAATCAGCCCCAGCATTTT	CASSLKQGDSNQPQHF
TRBJ2-3	TRBV2	-	-	TGTGCCAGCAGTGAAGAGGCGGGGAGCACAGATACGCAGTATTTT	CASSEEAGSTDTQYF
TRBJ2-3	TRBV11-2	-	-	TGTGCCAGCAGCCCGAGGAGTTTGAAAGGCACAGATACGCAGTATTTT	CASSPRSLKGTDTQYF
TRBJ1-3	TRBV14	-	-	TGTGCCAGCAGCCTTACCCAAGCCGGGAATGGAAACACCATATATTTT	CASSLTQAGNGNTIYF
TRBJ1-5	TRBV6-6	-	-	TGTGCCAGCAGCACTCAGGGGAATCAGCCCCAGCATTTT	CASSTQGNQPQHF
TRBJ1-1	TRBV9	-	few	TGTGCCAGCAGCGTAGGGACAGTAACTGAAGCTTTCTTT	CASSVGTVTEAFF
TRBJ2-1	TRBV5-1	-	-	TGCGCCAGCAGTTTAAACCCCACAGGGAATGAGCAGTTCTTC	CASSLNPTGNEQFF
TRBJ1-4	TRBV5-1	TRBD1	-	TGCGCCAGCAGCTTAGGACAGGGGGGAGAAAAACTGTTTTTT	CASSLGQGGEKLFF
TRBJ1-2	TRBV20-1	-	-	TGCAGCGTGGAGGGCTACACCTTC	CSVEGYTF
TRBJ1-1	TRBV11-2	TRBD1	-	TGTGCCAGCAGCTCTCGGACAGGGGGGGTCACTGAAGCTTTCTTT	CASSSRTGGVTEAFF
TRBJ2-7	TRBV27	TRBD1	-	TGTGCCAGCAGTTTAGACAGGGGGCGCCCCTCCTACGAGCAGTACTTC	CASSLDRGRPSYEQYF
TRBJ2-1	TRBV18	-	-	TGTGCCAGCTCACGCCTCCCGGGGATCAATGAGCAGTTCTTC	CASSRLPGINEQFF
TRBJ2-7	TRBV10-2	-	once	TGCGCCATAAGGAAGAGGAGCTCCTACGAGCAGTACTTC	CAIRKRSSYEQYF
TRBJ1-1	TRBV11-2	-	-	TGTGCCAGCAGCATTTGGGGGGGCCTCACTGAAGCTTTCTTT	CASSIWGGLTEAFF
TRBJ2-7	TRBV1	-	once	TGCACCAGCAGCCAGAACCACGGACAGGGCCGCCTGGCCTACGAGCAGTACTTC	CTSSQNHGQGRLAYEQYF
TRBJ1-2	TRBV19	TRBD1	-	TGTGCCAGTAGCGCACAGGGGGACTATGGCTACACCTTC	CASSAQGDYGYTF
TRBJ2-3	TRBV5-1	-	-	TGCGCCAGCCGGCAGGAAGATACGCAGTATTTT	CASRQEDTQYF
TRBJ1-2	TRBV29-1	TRBD1	once	TGCAGCGTTGAACCGAGGGGACAGGTCTCCTATGGCTACACCTTC	CSVEPRGQVSYGYTF
TRBJ2-1	TRBV2	TRBD1	-	TGTGCCAGCAGTCCACCTGACAGGGGGCTGAATGAGCAGTTCTTC	CASSPPDRGLNEQFF
TRBJ2-1	TRBV5-5	TRBD1	-	TGTGCCAGCAGCTGGCCGGGACAGGGGGCGCAGAATGAGCAGTTCTTC	CASSWPGQGAQNEQFF
TRBJ2-3	TRBV5-1	TRBD2	-	TGCGCCAGCAGCTTGGCAGCAGGGAGGGCGGCAGATACGCAGTATTTT	CASSLAAGRAADTQYF